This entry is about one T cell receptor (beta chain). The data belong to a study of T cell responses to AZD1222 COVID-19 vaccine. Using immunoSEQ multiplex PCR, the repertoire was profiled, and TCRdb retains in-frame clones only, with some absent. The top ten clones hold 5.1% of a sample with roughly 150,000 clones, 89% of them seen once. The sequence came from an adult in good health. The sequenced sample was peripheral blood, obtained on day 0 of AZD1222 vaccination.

CDR3 bases: TGTGCCAGCAGCCAAGCCCCTAGCGGGAGGTGGTACGAGCAGTACTTC. Translation: CASSQAPSGRWYEQYF. V usage is TRBV3-1 (or the pseudogene TRBV3-2) and J usage is TRBJ2-7; TRBD2 matches at 11 bases. V lost 1 base, J lost 4 bases, and 6 bases stayed unmatched. The CDR3 sequence is 16 residues long. Germline CDR1 reads LGHDT; CDR2 reads YNNKEL (reference sequence).